This TCR beta chain was profiled in a study of beta chain features in type 1 diabetes. Overall study: The study examined about 100 million sorted cells across all samples.

Investigators reverse transcribed all isolated RNA, so they sequenced expressed TCRB transcripts. Several million reads were obtained on average from naive, central memory and regulatory T cell samples. Libraries were prepared by immunoSEQ multiplex PCR; TCRdb keeps only in-frame clonotypes and omits some of them. The repertoire holds under 400,000 clones, with less than 15% as singletons. Germline loops: CDR1 KGHSH, CDR2 LQKENI. This CDR3 spans 14 amino acids. The J segment lost 4 bases and the V segment lost 6 bases, leaving 8 bases of the junction unmatched. The purity of all sorted populations exceeded 95%. General study results and limits: TCRB CDR3 length was moderately but significantly reduced in all four CD4+ subsets of Type 1 diabetes patients.

In the case of this clone: Its antigen remains unknown.

What was sequenced was central memory CD4+ T cells from blood. The sequence was collected from a man younger than 40 in good health. V is TRBV18 and J is TRBJ2-5, with 7 bases aligning to TRBD2. CDR3 nucleotides: TGTGCCAGCTCCCCATGGACTAGAGGAGAGACCCAGTACTTC. Translated: CASSPWTRGETQYF.